The T cell receptor (beta chain) described here comes from a study of blood T cells in healthy people across ages. Whole-study results and caveats: A greater number of naive CD4+ cells and higher diversity distinguished long-lived donors from aged donors. Donor CMV status, an unknown factor, possibly confounded changes in expanded clonotypes. TCR beta diversity per million T cells fell roughly linearly with age.

A second roughly 6 to 12 cycle PCR used barcoded and J-beta primers. TCRdb independently ran MiXCR on the 5' RACE reads; one entry per CDR3 protein. The sample yields fewer than 800,000 distinct CDR3 sequences, roughly 32% seen once. Remarks on this clonotype: The target antigen is unknown.

Per germline, CDR1 MNHNS and CDR2 SASEGT. Between the trimmed V and J ends, which lost 6 bases and 6 bases, there was a span of 21 bases. This CDR3 spans 16 amino acids. The chain joins TRBV6-1 to TRBJ2-1; either TRBD1 or TRBD2 may supply D (6 bases each). The TCR sequence derives from a woman aged 80 or older in good health. Sequenced sample: blood. The CDR3 here is CASSLTRNIGGNEQFF. The CDR3 nucleotides read TGTGCCAGCAGCCTGACTAGAAACATAGGGGGCAATGAGCAGTTCTTC.